This TCR beta chain was sequenced during a study of blood T cell repertoires in COVID-19. The wider study: Samples of COVID-19 (acute and convalescent) were obtained from the United States, Italy and Spain. Sources were T cells, B-cell-depleted T cells, or PBMCs; the material itself was cDNA or gDNA.

In the authors' methods: Estimates of nucleated cell counts were drawn from the amplification of reference gene primers. TCRdb keeps only in-frame clones here, not all; method: immunoSEQ multiplex PCR. Clonal size and the V and J genes are those of that table, whereas D and trimming came from the DNA. The sample lists roughly 150,000 clones, roughly 90% seen once, with approximately 2.9% in the top ten. The CDR3 extends over 15 amino acids. Germline V gene sequence: CDR1 SNHLY, CDR2 FYNNEI. The ends lost 7 bases at V and 2 bases at J; junction bases unmatched: 9. The gene calls are TRBV2 and TRBJ2-7; 9 nucleotides line up with TRBD1. The source of this sequence is a man between 60 and 75 years old with acute or convalescent COVID-19. The sample taken for sequencing was peripheral blood. For the CDR3, the DNA is TGTGCCAGCAAGTTAAGACAGGGGGGCCCCTACGAGCAGTACTTC. Amino acid sequence: CASKLRQGGPYEQYF.